This T cell receptor (beta chain) was observed in a study of radiotherapy plus CTLA-4 blockade in lung cancer (dated by TCRdb to the late 2010s). About the investigation overall: Objective responses occurred in roughly 19% of enrolled patients, and around 30% achieved disease control.

As to this clone: Its antigen remains unidentified. Base-call qualities are not available, and no considerably larger clone is one nucleotide away.

The study evaluated CTLA-4 blockade (ipilimumab) given together with focal radiation therapy in patients who had chemo-refractory metastatic non-small-cell lung cancer. Libraries were made using the immunoSEQ multiplex PCR assay. What TCRdb holds here is the immuneACCESS table cut down to in-frame rearrangements. Part of the clones is not present; checked against another copy, under half of the missing clones reflect an unresolved V gene, and the others are unexplained. The sample table lists about 110,000 clones, under 90% of them with a count of one. Together, the top ten hold over 2% of the sample. What the study reported, not specific to this receptor: After treatment with radiotherapy and ipilimumab, TCR clones that came from tumors expanded in the peripheral blood. The strongest predictors of response were reported to be early dynamic shifts in blood T cell clones along with a rise in serum interferon-beta following radiation.

V is reduced by 2 bases and J by 2 bases, leaving a spacing of 10 bases between them. CDR1 and CDR2 (SGDLS, YYNGEE) derive from the germline V gene. The CDR3 measures 14 amino acids from cysteine to phenylalanine. This entry keeps only the CDR3 DNA: 42 bases, framed from base 1. Sequenced here: peripheral blood, sampled from a patient treated with radiotherapy plus ipilimumab. The V and J genes are TRBV9 and TRBJ1-1; the D gene cannot be named for sure. The sequence came from a human donor with non-small cell lung cancer that progressed on radiotherapy plus ipilimumab. Some clones in this sample may be carry-over from other donors' samples. CDR3 reads: CASSVLTDNTEAFF. The nucleotide sequence is given as TGTGCCAGCAGCGTTCTAACAGACAACACTGAAGCTTTCTTT.